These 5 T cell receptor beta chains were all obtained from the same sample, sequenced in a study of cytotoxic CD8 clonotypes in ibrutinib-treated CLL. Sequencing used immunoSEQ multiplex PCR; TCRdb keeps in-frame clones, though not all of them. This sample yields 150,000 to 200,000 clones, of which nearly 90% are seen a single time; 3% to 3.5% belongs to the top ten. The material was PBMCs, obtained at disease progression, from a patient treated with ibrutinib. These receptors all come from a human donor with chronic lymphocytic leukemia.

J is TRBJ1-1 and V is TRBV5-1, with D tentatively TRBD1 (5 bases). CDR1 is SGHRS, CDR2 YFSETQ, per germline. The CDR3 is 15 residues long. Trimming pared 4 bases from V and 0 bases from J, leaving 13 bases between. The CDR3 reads CASSPEGHLNTEAFF. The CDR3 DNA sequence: TGCGCCAGCAGCCCCGAAGGACATCTGAACACTGAAGCTTTCTTT.

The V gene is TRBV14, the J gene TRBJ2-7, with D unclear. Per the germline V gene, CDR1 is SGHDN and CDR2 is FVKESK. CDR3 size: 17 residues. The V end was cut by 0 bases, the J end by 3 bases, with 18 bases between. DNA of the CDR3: TGTGCCAGCAGCCAAGATCTCGGGCCCTCTTTCCTCTACGAGCAGTACTTC. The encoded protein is CASSQDLGPSFLYEQYF.

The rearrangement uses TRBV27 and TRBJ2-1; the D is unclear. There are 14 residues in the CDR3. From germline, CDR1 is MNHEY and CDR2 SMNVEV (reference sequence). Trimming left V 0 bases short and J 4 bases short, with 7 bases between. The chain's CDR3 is CASSLSTSYNEQFF. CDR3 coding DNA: TGTGCCAGCAGTTTATCGACGAGTTACAATGAGCAGTTCTTC.

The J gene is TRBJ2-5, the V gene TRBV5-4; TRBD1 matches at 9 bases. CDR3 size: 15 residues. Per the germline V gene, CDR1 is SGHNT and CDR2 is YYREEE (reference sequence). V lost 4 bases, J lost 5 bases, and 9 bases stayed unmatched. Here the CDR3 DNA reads TGTGCCAGCAGCCCCTGGACAGGGGTCTTGGAGACCCAGTACTTC. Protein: CASSPWTGVLETQYF. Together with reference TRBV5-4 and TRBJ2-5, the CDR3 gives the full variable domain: ETGVTQSPTHLIKTRGQQVTLRCSSQSGHNTVSWYQQALGQGPQFIFQYYREEENGRGNFPPRFSGLQFPNYSSELNVNALELDDSALYLCASSPWTGVLETQYFGPGTRLLVL.

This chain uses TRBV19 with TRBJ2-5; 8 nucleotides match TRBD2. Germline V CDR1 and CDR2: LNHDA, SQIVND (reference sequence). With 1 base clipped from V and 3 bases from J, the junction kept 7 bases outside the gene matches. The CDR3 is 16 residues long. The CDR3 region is CASSIVGGRREETQYF. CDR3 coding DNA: TGTGCCAGTAGTATAGTGGGCGGGAGGCGCGAAGAGACCCAGTACTTC. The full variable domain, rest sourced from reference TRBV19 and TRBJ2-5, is DGGITQSPKYLFRKEGQNVTLSCEQNLNHDAMYWYRQDPGQGLRLIYYSQIVNDFQKGDIAEGYSVSREKKESFPLTVTSAQKNPTAFYLCASSIVGGRREETQYFGPGTRLLVL.